This passage covers 19 T cell receptor beta chains from one sample sequenced in a study of cytotoxic CD8 clonotypes in ibrutinib-treated CLL. The repertoire was sequenced with immunoSEQ multiplex PCR; TCRdb's copy has only in-frame clones and lacks some. The table includes fewer than 150,000 clones, around 84% detected once. Sample: PBMCs, taken after 24 months of ibrutinib treatment. Source of these receptors: a human donor with chronic lymphocytic leukemia.

The rearrangement joins TRBV9 to TRBJ1-1; D perhaps matches TRBD1 (5 bases). This CDR3 spans 14 amino acids. Germline-derived CDR1 and CDR2 are SGDLS and YYNGEE. The V gene lost 1 base and the J gene lost 3 bases, with 10 bases spanning the gap. Written as DNA, the CDR3 is TGTGCCAGCAGCGTAAGTTTGGGGGACACTGAAGCTTTCTTT. This encodes CASSVSLGDTEAFF.

This chain links TRBV18 with TRBJ2-1; D remains ambiguous. The CDR3 is made up of 15 amino acids. Germline V gene sequence: CDR1 KGHSH, CDR2 LQKENI. The V gene lost 6 bases and the J gene lost 5 bases, with 17 bases spanning the gap. This CDR3 is CASSLRQARDNEQFF. The CDR3 DNA is TGTGCCAGCTCCCTTCGCCAGGCTAGGGACAATGAGCAGTTCTTC.

V gene TRBV4-2 combines with J gene TRBJ2-2, with TRBD1 matching over 7 bases. Germline CDR1 LGHNA, CDR2 YNFKEQ. CDR3 length: 17 amino acids. V shed 0 bases, J shed 3 bases, and the junction held 7 bases outside the gene matches. CDR3 residues: CASSQDRGQDYTGELFF. The CDR3 DNA reads as TGTGCCAGCAGCCAAGATAGAGGACAGGATTACACCGGGGAGCTGTTTTTT.

CDR3 nucleotides: TGTGCCAGTAGTATCGGGGCAGGGATCAACACTGAAGCTTTCTTT. Translated: CASSIGAGINTEAFF. The rearrangement joins TRBV19 to TRBJ1-1; D is possibly TRBD1 (5 bases). The germline V and J ends were trimmed by 3 bases and 2 bases, with 13 bases remaining between them. The CDR3 totals 15 residues. The germline V gene encodes CDR1 LNHDA and CDR2 SQIVND (reference sequence).

The J gene is TRBJ1-2, the V gene TRBV27; D not resolved. CDR1 and CDR2 from the germline V gene are MNHEY and SMNVEV (reference sequence). This CDR3 has 15 amino acids. V lost 4 bases and J lost 8, with 20 bases in between. The CDR3 nucleotides are TGTGCCAGCAGTTCACACGGACTGGAGGTGGGCGGCTACACCTTC. It yields the protein CASSSHGLEVGGYTF.

The table lists this clone with a few counts. The gene calls are TRBV7-6 and TRBJ1-1; D is unresolved. The CDR3 totals 15 residues. Germline V CDR1 and CDR2: SGHVS, FNYEAQ. V was pared by 5 bases and J by 2 bases, with 15 bases between. CDR3 bases: TGTGCCAGCAGCCCCGGGTATTGGGAAAACACTGAAGCTTTCTTT. Residues: CASSPGYWENTEAFF.

The rearrangement uses TRBV7-2 and TRBJ2-7; unclear D gene. This CDR3 is 12 amino acids long. The ends were cut back, 7 bases at V and 2 bases at J, with 9 bases in the middle. Looked up from germline, CDR1 is SGHTA and CDR2 is FQGNSA. CDR3 amino acids: CASNRPAYEQYF. The CDR3 DNA sequence: TGTGCCAGCAACAGACCAGCCTACGAGCAGTACTTC.

Regarding this clone: Other nucleotide sequences in the sample specify the same CDR3. This chain links TRBV18 with TRBJ1-5; the match to TRBD1 covers 10 bases. Germline V gives CDR1 KGHSH, CDR2 LQKENI. Trimming took 3 bases from V and 4 from J; bases not matched to a gene: 3. The CDR3 runs 15 residues. The chain's CDR3 is CASSPGTGANQPQHF. CDR3 in DNA: TGTGCCAGCTCACCCGGGACAGGGGCTAATCAGCCCCAGCATTTT.

V gene TRBV7-3 combines with J gene TRBJ2-1; 11 positions agree with TRBD2. This CDR3 comprises 15 residues. Losses at the gene ends were 5 bases for V and 5 bases for J; bases not matched to a gene: 5. Germline CDR1 reads SGHTA; CDR2 reads FQGTGA. CDR3 residues: CASSVSSGGNNEQFF. CDR3 nucleotides: TGTGCCAGCAGCGTGTCTAGCGGGGGGAACAATGAGCAGTTCTTC.

The rearrangement joins TRBV6-1 to TRBJ1-6, with D possibly TRBD1 on 5 matching bases. The CDR3 loop spans 14 amino acids. V was cut by 4 bases and J by 6 bases, with 10 bases left in between. From germline, CDR1 is MNHNS and CDR2 SASEGT. CDR3 sequence (DNA): TGTGCCAGCAGTGGGGAGGGGAGTAATTCACCCCTCCACTTT. This sequence encodes CASSGEGSNSPLHF.

This clone has a single count. V usage is TRBV7-8 and J usage is TRBJ1-5; 8 bases are shared with TRBD1. Germline loops: CDR1 SGHVS, CDR2 FQNEAQ. V shed 1 base, J shed 5 bases, and the junction held 4 bases outside the gene matches. The CDR3 covers 15 residues. The CDR3 loop is CASSLGRGRDQPQHF. The CDR3 DNA follows: TGTGCCAGCAGCTTAGGCAGGGGGCGAGATCAGCCCCAGCATTTT.

The chain carries TRBV7-9 and TRBJ2-3; 11 bases map to TRBD1. Germline CDR1 and CDR2: SEHNR and FQNEAQ (reference sequence). V gave up 5 bases and J gave up 0 bases; unmatched junction bases: 4. The CDR3 sequence is 16 residues long. Here the CDR3 DNA reads TGTGCCAGCAGCCCCGGACAGGGGGCCAGCACAGATACGCAGTATTTT. Its protein is CASSPGQGASTDTQYF.

The genes are TRBV10-2 and TRBJ2-7, with TRBD1 as a possible D gene (6 bases). Trimming removed 3 bases from V and 0 bases from J, with 15 bases in between. The CDR3 is 16 residues long. CDR1 and CDR2 (germline): WSHSY, SAAADI. CDR3 nucleotide sequence: TGCGCCAGCAGTGATGGTGGAGAAGGGGGCTCCTACGAGCAGTACTTC. Amino acid sequence: CASSDGGEGGSYEQYF.

The V and J genes are TRBV7-2 and TRBJ2-7; D ambiguous. V lost 0 bases and J 0 bases, leaving 21 bases between the germline ends. The length of the CDR3 is 19 residues. Germline values: CDR1 SGHTA, CDR2 FQGNSA. Here the CDR3 reads CASSLASVRASSGSYEQYF. CDR3 DNA: TGTGCCAGCAGCTTAGCCTCAGTTCGGGCCAGCTCCGGCTCCTACGAGCAGTACTTC. The whole variable domain, remainder taken from reference TRBV7-2 and TRBJ2-7, is GAGVSQSPSNKVTEKGKDVELRCDPISGHTALYWYRQSLGQGLEFLIYFQGNSAPDKSGLPSDRFSAERTGGSVSTLTIQRTQQEDSAVYLCASSLASVRASSGSYEQYFGPGTRLTVT.

This chain joins TRBV5-4 and TRBJ1-2; D gene uncertain. There are 15 residues in the CDR3. CDR1 and CDR2 (germline): SGHNT, YYREEE (reference sequence). V was clipped by 4 bases and J by 1 base, with 14 bases between them. The CDR3 is CASSKDLRVNYGYTF. CDR3 coding DNA: TGTGCCAGCAGCAAGGACCTGAGGGTTAACTATGGCTACACCTTC.

The chain uses TRBV21-1 and TRBJ2-3; the D call in the table, TRBD2, was not verified against the DNA. TRBV21-1 is a pseudogene locus. The CDR3 spans 17 residues. CDR3 DNA sequence: TGTGCCAGCAGCAAAGTGCCTAGCGGGGGGGCACCAGATACGCAGTATTTT. It codes for CASSKVPSGGAPDTQYF.

The V and J genes are TRBV5-1 and TRBJ2-5; D gene uncertain. Trimming shortened V by 2 bases and J by 5 bases, and 13 bases separated the two germline ends. The CDR3 extends over 14 amino acids. Germline V gene data show CDR1 as SGHRS and CDR2 as YFSETQ. CDR3 nucleotide sequence: TGCGCCAGCAGCTTTAACAGTTTAGGGGAGACCCAGTACTTC. This translates into CASSFNSLGETQYF.

This rearrangement joins TRBV19 to TRBJ1-6; D uncertain. CDR1 and CDR2 from the germline V gene are LNHDA and SQIVND (reference sequence). Trimming removed 3 bases from V and 3 bases from J, with 12 bases in between. CDR3 length equals 16 residues. The CDR3 DNA reads TGTGCCAGTAGTATGTTCAGGTCAAGCTATAATTCACCCCTCCACTTT. This encodes CASSMFRSSYNSPLHF.

This chain joins TRBV7-2 and TRBJ1-4, with D tentatively TRBD1 (5 bases). Per germline, CDR1 SGHTA and CDR2 FQGNSA. The V and J ends lost 0 bases and 2 bases respectively, with 10 bases between them. This CDR3 comprises 16 residues. The CDR3: CASSLAGGSTNEKLFF. The CDR3 DNA sequence: TGTGCCAGCAGCTTAGCTGGGGGAAGTACTAATGAAAAACTGTTTTTT. The full variable domain, in which reference TRBV7-2 and TRBJ1-4 provide the parts outside the CDR3, is GAGVSQSPSNKVTEKGKDVELRCDPISGHTALYWYRQSLGQGLEFLIYFQGNSAPDKSGLPSDRFSAERTGGSVSTLTIQRTQQEDSAVYLCASSLAGGSTNEKLFFGSGTQLSVL.